This entry is about one TCR beta chain. Germline CDR1 reads SGHRS; CDR2 reads YFSETQ. This CDR3 comprises 15 residues. The ends were cut back, 2 bases at V and 7 bases at J, with 16 bases in the middle. The method was immunoSEQ multiplex PCR; TCRdb's version includes in-frame clones alone and lacks a portion of them. The sample contains about 660,000 clones, 70% to 90% of which appear only once. The data derive from a study of shared T cell receptors in the human thymus. The same data also went into a second study, on human thymus T cells. Per that paper: Corrective cardiac operations yielded the resected thymus tissue.

The chain employs TRBV5-1 and TRBJ2-1, with D possibly TRBD2 on 6 matching bases. This sequence originates from a boy younger than two with a congenital heart defect. The sequenced sample was thymocytes. CDR3 DNA sequence: TGCGCCAGCAGCTTAGTGGAGGGCCCTGGTAATGAGCAGTTCTTC. It is translated as CASSLVEGPGNEQFF.